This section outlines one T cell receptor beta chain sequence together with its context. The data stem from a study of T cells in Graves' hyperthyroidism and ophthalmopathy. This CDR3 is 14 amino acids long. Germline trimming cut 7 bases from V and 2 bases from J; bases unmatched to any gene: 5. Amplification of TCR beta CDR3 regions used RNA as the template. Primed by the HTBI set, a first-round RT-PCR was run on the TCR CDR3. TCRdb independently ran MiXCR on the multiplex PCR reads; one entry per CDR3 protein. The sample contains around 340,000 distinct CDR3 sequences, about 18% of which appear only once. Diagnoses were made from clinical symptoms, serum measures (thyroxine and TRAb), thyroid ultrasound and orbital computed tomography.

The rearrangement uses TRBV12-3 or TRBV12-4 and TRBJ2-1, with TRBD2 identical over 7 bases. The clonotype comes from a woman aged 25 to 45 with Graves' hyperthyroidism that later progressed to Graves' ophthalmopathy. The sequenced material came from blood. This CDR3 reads CASTVSGAYNEQFF. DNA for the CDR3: TGTGCCAGCACCGTCAGCGGGGCCTACAATGAGCAGTTCTTC.